This is a list of T cell receptor beta chains from one sample in a study of T cells in localized non-small cell lung cancer. Assay: immunoSEQ multiplex PCR; the TCRdb copy retains only in-frame clones and omits some. The table shows some 64,000 clones, with 90% occurring only once. Sequencing was performed on peripheral blood, taken before any cancer treatment. The receptors stem from a woman between 40 and 69 years old with stage I lung adenocarcinoma. Each CDR3 is given with its conserved first and last residue. The order of the fields is D gene, J gene, clone size, V gene, CDR3 DNA, CDR3 protein. The D gene is left open where the match is weak. Only part of the rows carry a size: once, few, many, or a class if the clone is expanded.

d_call: NA
j_call: TRBJ2-3
clone_size: once
v_call: TRBV7-3
cdr3_nt: TGTGCCAGCAGCCTATTCTCTGCCCCAGATACGCAGTATTTT
cdr3_aa: CASSLFSAPDTQYF

d_call: NA
j_call: TRBJ1-4
clone_size: NA
v_call: TRBV6-5
cdr3_nt: TGTGCCAGCACCTTTCTACATGGGGAAAAACTGTTTTTT
cdr3_aa: CASTFLHGEKLFF

d_call: NA
j_call: TRBJ2-7
clone_size: NA
v_call: TRBV27
cdr3_nt: TGTGCCAGCAGTTCTGTGGACCTACTCGCGGGCGAGCAGTACTTC
cdr3_aa: CASSSVDLLAGEQYF

d_call: NA
j_call: TRBJ1-2
clone_size: NA
v_call: TRBV10-3
cdr3_nt: TGTGCCATCAGTGAAGGGGTTGGTAACTATGGCTACACCTTC
cdr3_aa: CAISEGVGNYGYTF

d_call: TRBD1
j_call: TRBJ1-1
clone_size: NA
v_call: TRBV28
cdr3_nt: TGTGCCAGCAGTTCTTCTAATACTTGGACAGGCGCTTTTAGGTCTAGCGACACTGAAGCTTTCTTT
cdr3_aa: CASSSSNTWTGAFRSSDTEAFF

d_call: NA
j_call: TRBJ1-2
clone_size: NA
v_call: TRBV30
cdr3_nt: TGTGCCCTACAAGGGGATGTGAGATATGGCTACACCTTC
cdr3_aa: CALQGDVRYGYTF

d_call: NA
j_call: TRBJ1-1
clone_size: NA
v_call: TRBV15
cdr3_nt: TGTGCCACCAGCTTGCCCATGGGCTTGGGGCTGTCTGAAGCTTTCTTT
cdr3_aa: CATSLPMGLGLSEAFF

d_call: TRBD1
j_call: TRBJ2-7
clone_size: NA
v_call: TRBV5-1
cdr3_nt: TGCGCCAGCAGCGGGCGGACAGGGGGCTACGAGCAGTACTTC
cdr3_aa: CASSGRTGGYEQYF

d_call: TRBD1
j_call: TRBJ2-2
clone_size: NA
v_call: TRBV19
cdr3_nt: TGTGCCAGTAGCCCACCCCGGACAGGGGGAGGAGCCGGGGAGCTGTTTTTT
cdr3_aa: CASSPPRTGGGAGELFF

d_call: NA
j_call: TRBJ2-1
clone_size: NA
v_call: TRBV4-1
cdr3_nt: TGCGCCAGCAGCCAAGATGAAGCGAGAATTGAGCAGTTCTTC
cdr3_aa: CASSQDEARIEQFF

d_call: NA
j_call: TRBJ1-2
clone_size: NA
v_call: TRBV25-1
cdr3_nt: TGTGCCAGCCAGGGTGAGATCTATGGCTACACCTTC
cdr3_aa: CASQGEIYGYTF

d_call: NA
j_call: TRBJ1-5
clone_size: NA
v_call: TRBV27
cdr3_nt: TGTGCCAGCAGTTTATCGCAGGGTCGGCAGCCCCAGCATTTT
cdr3_aa: CASSLSQGRQPQHF

d_call: TRBD2
j_call: TRBJ2-4
clone_size: NA
v_call: TRBV11-3
cdr3_nt: TGTGCCAGCAGCTTAGAAGGTCTAGCGGGCTTAGCCAAAAACATTCAGTACTTC
cdr3_aa: CASSLEGLAGLAKNIQYF

d_call: NA
j_call: TRBJ2-5
clone_size: once
v_call: TRBV7-6
cdr3_nt: TGTGCCAGCAGCTATTCGGCAGGGGTGGAGACCCAGTACTTC
cdr3_aa: CASSYSAGVETQYF

d_call: NA
j_call: TRBJ2-1
clone_size: NA
v_call: TRBV6-5
cdr3_nt: TGTGCCAGCACCGAAGACAGGTTGGGGCAGAATGAGCAGTTCTTC
cdr3_aa: CASTEDRLGQNEQFF

d_call: NA
j_call: TRBJ2-1
clone_size: NA
v_call: TRBV7-9
cdr3_nt: TGTGCCAGCAGCTTACTCTACGATGAGCAGTTCTTC
cdr3_aa: CASSLLYDEQFF

d_call: NA
j_call: TRBJ1-2
clone_size: NA
v_call: TRBV6-5
cdr3_nt: TGTGCCAGCAGGGGCGGCCAGCCGCTCTATGGCTACACCTTC
cdr3_aa: CASRGGQPLYGYTF

d_call: TRBD1
j_call: TRBJ1-1
clone_size: once
v_call: TRBV14
cdr3_nt: TGTGCCAGCAGCTTGAACAGGGGTTCCACTGAAGCTTTCTTT
cdr3_aa: CASSLNRGSTEAFF

d_call: NA
j_call: TRBJ2-2
clone_size: NA
v_call: TRBV2
cdr3_nt: TGTGCCAGCAGTCGCTCAAGGGTGGGCACCGGGGAGCTGTTTTTT
cdr3_aa: CASSRSRVGTGELFF

d_call: NA
j_call: TRBJ2-7
clone_size: NA
v_call: TRBV19
cdr3_nt: TGTGCCAGTACCCCGACACAGAGCTCCTACGAGCAGTACTTC
cdr3_aa: CASTPTQSSYEQYF

d_call: NA
j_call: TRBJ2-6
clone_size: NA
v_call: TRBV9
cdr3_nt: TGTGCCAGCAGCGTGACGGCGGGGGCCAACGTCCTGACTTTC
cdr3_aa: CASSVTAGANVLTF

d_call: NA
j_call: TRBJ1-1
clone_size: NA
v_call: TRBV5-6
cdr3_nt: TGTGCCAGCAGCTTCGGGACGGCGAACACTGAAGCTTTCTTT
cdr3_aa: CASSFGTANTEAFF

d_call: NA
j_call: TRBJ1-6
clone_size: NA
v_call: TRBV28
cdr3_nt: TGTGCCAGCAGTTTCGCCCCCAGTCTTGATAATTCACCCCTCCACTTT
cdr3_aa: CASSFAPSLDNSPLHF

d_call: TRBD1
j_call: TRBJ2-3
clone_size: NA
v_call: TRBV7-2
cdr3_nt: TGTGCCAGCAGGCCAGGGACAGAGTATACGCAGTATTTT
cdr3_aa: CASRPGTEYTQYF

d_call: TRBD1
j_call: TRBJ2-3
clone_size: NA
v_call: TRBV5-8
cdr3_nt: TGTGCCAGCAGCCGGGGACAGGGCACAGATACGCAGTATTTT
cdr3_aa: CASSRGQGTDTQYF

d_call: TRBD2
j_call: TRBJ2-1
clone_size: NA
v_call: TRBV28
cdr3_nt: TGTGCCAGCACCTCCAGGGGACGGGAGGGTGGAAATGAGCAGTTCTTC
cdr3_aa: CASTSRGREGGNEQFF

d_call: NA
j_call: TRBJ1-1
clone_size: NA
v_call: TRBV18
cdr3_nt: TGTGCCAGCTCACCCTCGAGAGGGCCTGAAGCTTTCTTT
cdr3_aa: CASSPSRGPEAFF

d_call: NA
j_call: TRBJ1-1
clone_size: NA
v_call: TRBV19
cdr3_nt: TGTGCCAGTAGTATAACCCCTCCGATAGGCGAAGCTTTCTTT
cdr3_aa: CASSITPPIGEAFF

d_call: TRBD2
j_call: TRBJ2-7
clone_size: NA
v_call: TRBV27
cdr3_nt: TGTGCCAGCAGCCGGGAGGTACTAGCGGGAGTCCCCCACGAGCAGTACTTC
cdr3_aa: CASSREVLAGVPHEQYF

d_call: NA
j_call: TRBJ1-1
clone_size: NA
v_call: TRBV9
cdr3_nt: TGTGCCAGCAGCGTAGGGGGAACTGAAGCTTTCTTT
cdr3_aa: CASSVGGTEAFF

d_call: NA
j_call: TRBJ1-5
clone_size: few
v_call: TRBV5-1
cdr3_nt: TGCGCCAGCAGCTTGGTGTCAGGCCAGCCCCAGCATTTT
cdr3_aa: CASSLVSGQPQHF